This T cell receptor (beta chain) was sequenced in a study of blood T cell repertoires in COVID-19. Study-wide background: Spain, Italy and the United States supplied samples that represented acute and convalescent COVID-19. PBMCs, B-cell-depleted T cells, or T cells provided the cDNA or gDNA that made up the material.

V was trimmed by 0 bases and J by 3 bases, leaving 11 bases between them. Germline CDR1 LGHNA, CDR2 YSLEER. The CDR3 contains 15 residues. Study processing details: Nucleated cell counts were estimated from reference gene primer amplification. Repertoires were generated with immunoSEQ multiplex PCR, while TCRdb's copy carries only in-frame clones and drops some. The V and J calls and the clone size are those of that table, but D and trimming were determined from the DNA. The sample has 200,000 to 250,000 clones, around 90% seen once. Those who participated ranged in age from 18 to 89 years and resided in 24 US areas.

Sample: PBMCs or T cells enriched from blood (not recorded which). The rearrangement joins TRBV4-3 to TRBJ1-2; weak D call: TRBD1 (5 bases). This TCR came from a woman younger than 45 who had recovered from COVID-19. CDR3 in amino acids: CASSQEGGWYYGYTF. DNA of the CDR3: TGCGCCAGCAGCCAAGAGGGGGGGTGGTACTATGGCTACACCTTC.